A single sample is the source of the 12 T cell receptor beta chains below, sequenced in a study of shared clonotypes between healthy human individuals. Only in-frame clones appear in the TCRdb table, and some are missing; sequencing was by immunoSEQ multiplex PCR. Of 2,100,000 or so clones listed, around 95% are singletons. Sequenced input: naive CD4+ T cells sorted from blood. Subset in this sample: CD45RA+ positively selected. These receptors were taken from a man aged 18 to 29 in good health.

This chain joins TRBV7-3 and TRBJ2-7, with 9 bases matching TRBD2. The CDR3 sequence is 14 residues long. V lost 11 bases, J lost 3 bases, and 11 bases stayed unmatched. The V gene's germline CDR1 is SGHTA and CDR2 FQGTGA. The chain's CDR3 is CAGGASGVSYEQYF. The CDR3 DNA sequence: TGTGCCGGAGGGGCTAGCGGGGTAAGCTACGAGCAGTACTTC.

The chain recombines TRBV5-1 with TRBJ2-5; D gene uncertain. The germline gives CDR1 SGHRS, CDR2 YFSETQ. V lost 3 bases and J lost 5, with 17 bases in between. The CDR3 covers 15 residues. CDR3 coding DNA: TGCGCCAGCAGCTCGACGACGGTCCTGGGTGAGACCCAGTACTTC. Residues: CASSSTTVLGETQYF.

Comments on this clone: Other DNA sequences in the same sample also yield this CDR3. The V gene is TRBV18, the J gene TRBJ2-7, with 9 bases lining up with TRBD1. Germline assignment: CDR1 KGHSH and CDR2 LQKENI. This CDR3 region has 14 residues. V was pared by 6 bases and J by 2 bases, with 5 bases of the junction left unmatched. CDR3 in amino acids: CASSGGTGTYEQYF. The CDR3 DNA reads TGTGCCAGCTCCGGCGGGACAGGGACCTACGAGCAGTACTTC.

This chain uses TRBV7-6 with TRBJ2-3; tentative D call: TRBD1 (5 bases). Trimming cost V 3 bases and J 0 bases, with 13 bases left between them. This CDR3 region has 16 residues. Germline CDR1 SGHVS, CDR2 FNYEAQ. The CDR3 DNA sequence: TGTGCCAGCAGCTTGCGACAGACCCCTAGCACAGATACGCAGTATTTT. Translated: CASSLRQTPSTDTQYF.

V and J are TRBV28 and TRBJ2-5; 8 bases align to TRBD1. Germline CDR1 MDHEN, CDR2 SYDVKM. The CDR3 loop spans 16 amino acids. The V gene end was trimmed by 5 bases and the J gene end by 4 bases; junction bases not matched to a gene: 12. The CDR3 reads CASSLIPGQGLETQYF. CDR3 DNA: TGTGCCAGCAGTCTAATACCAGGACAGGGCTTAGAGACCCAGTACTTC.

V is TRBV11-2 and J is TRBJ2-2; possible D gene TRBD2, 7 bases. Germline V CDR1 and CDR2: SGHAT, FQNNGV. CDR3 length: 16 amino acids. The V and J ends lost 4 bases and 0 bases respectively, with 12 bases between them. CDR3 nucleotide sequence: TGTGCCAGCAGCTCCTCGGGGGGCTCGAACACCGGGGAGCTGTTTTTT. Translating it yields CASSSSGGSNTGELFF.

As regards this clone: Sequence at one end of the junction differs from germline and may be a read error. This chain links TRBV7-7 with TRBJ2-7, with 10 bases matching TRBD1. The germline V gene has CDR1 SSHAT and CDR2 FNYEAQ (reference sequence). The CDR3 totals 13 residues. The CDR3 DNA follows: TGTGCTAGCAGCCGACAGGGGGCCGGCGAGCAGTACTTC. It specifies CASSRQGAGEQYF.

V is TRBV5-1 and J is TRBJ1-3; 7 bases fit TRBD1. The CDR3 has 17 amino acids. Germline-derived CDR1 and CDR2 are SGHRS and YFSETQ. J gave up 1 base and V 2 bases, and 9 bases lay outside the gene matches. CDR3 sequence (DNA): TGCGCCAGCAGCTTAACCACAGGGGAAGGATCTGGAAACACCATATATTTT. Protein product: CASSLTTGEGSGNTIYF.

The chain combines TRBV18 with TRBJ2-1; the D gene could be TRBD1 or TRBD2 (7 bases each). Germline V gene sequence: CDR1 KGHSH, CDR2 LQKENI. The V end was cut by 5 bases, the J end by 5 bases, with 10 bases between. The CDR3 totals 13 residues. CDR3 amino acids: CASSAGGDNEQFF. The CDR3 DNA is TGTGCCAGCTCAGCAGGGGGGGACAATGAGCAGTTCTTC.

As concerns this clone: Other DNA sequences within the sample encode an identical CDR3. V gene TRBV9 combines with J gene TRBJ1-2, with TRBD1 as a possible D gene (6 bases). CDR3 size: 13 residues. V gave up 0 bases and J gave up 7 bases, with 10 bases separating them. Germline-derived CDR1 and CDR2 are SGDLS and YYNGEE. CDR3: CASSVGTGSGYTF. The CDR3 coding sequence is TGTGCCAGCAGCGTAGGCACAGGGTCTGGCTACACCTTC.

This clone has just one count. The chain recombines TRBV25-1 with TRBJ2-7; D possibly corresponds to TRBD1 (5 bases). Germline CDR1 MGHDK, CDR2 SYGVNS. Trimming took off 0 bases at V and 4 bases at J, with 10 bases between the two ends. This CDR3 comprises 14 residues. CDR3 in amino acids: CASSEYSPGYEQYF. DNA for the CDR3: TGTGCCAGCAGTGAATATTCCCCAGGGTACGAGCAGTACTTC.

The chain uses TRBV7-9 and TRBJ2-1; TRBD1 agrees at 7 bases. V was clipped by 1 base and J by 4 bases; unmatched bases: 4. CDR3 length equals 15 residues. Germline-derived CDR1 and CDR2 are SEHNR and FQNEAQ (reference sequence). The CDR3 sequence is CASSLEDRLYNEQFF. Written as DNA, the CDR3 is TGTGCCAGCAGCTTAGAGGACAGGCTATACAATGAGCAGTTCTTC.